This T cell receptor beta chain was captured in a study of T cell clonotyping in hematopoietic cell transplantation. Some clones are missing from TCRdb's copy, which holds only in-frame ones; the method was immunoSEQ multiplex PCR. The sample holds 15,000 to 20,000 clones, roughly three quarters seen once. A word on this clone: Its antigen is not identified.

Study-wide results and caveats: After transplant, recipient diversity fell while pathologically expanded clonotypes grew through day 180.

Sequenced material: peripheral blood mononuclear cells. This receptor was identified in a man in his sixties in good health. Some clones in this sample may be carry-over from other donors' samples.

Here the CDR3 DNA reads TGTGCCAGCAGCTTTGTGTCAGGGGGCGAAAATGGCTACACCTTC. Translating it yields CASSFVSGGENGYTF. The chain employs TRBV7-8 and TRBJ1-2; 8 bases map to TRBD1. The V gene's germline CDR1 is SGHVS and CDR2 FQNEAQ. CDR3 length: 15 residues. Trimming at V came to 3 bases and at J to 6 bases, leaving 9 bases not matched to a gene.